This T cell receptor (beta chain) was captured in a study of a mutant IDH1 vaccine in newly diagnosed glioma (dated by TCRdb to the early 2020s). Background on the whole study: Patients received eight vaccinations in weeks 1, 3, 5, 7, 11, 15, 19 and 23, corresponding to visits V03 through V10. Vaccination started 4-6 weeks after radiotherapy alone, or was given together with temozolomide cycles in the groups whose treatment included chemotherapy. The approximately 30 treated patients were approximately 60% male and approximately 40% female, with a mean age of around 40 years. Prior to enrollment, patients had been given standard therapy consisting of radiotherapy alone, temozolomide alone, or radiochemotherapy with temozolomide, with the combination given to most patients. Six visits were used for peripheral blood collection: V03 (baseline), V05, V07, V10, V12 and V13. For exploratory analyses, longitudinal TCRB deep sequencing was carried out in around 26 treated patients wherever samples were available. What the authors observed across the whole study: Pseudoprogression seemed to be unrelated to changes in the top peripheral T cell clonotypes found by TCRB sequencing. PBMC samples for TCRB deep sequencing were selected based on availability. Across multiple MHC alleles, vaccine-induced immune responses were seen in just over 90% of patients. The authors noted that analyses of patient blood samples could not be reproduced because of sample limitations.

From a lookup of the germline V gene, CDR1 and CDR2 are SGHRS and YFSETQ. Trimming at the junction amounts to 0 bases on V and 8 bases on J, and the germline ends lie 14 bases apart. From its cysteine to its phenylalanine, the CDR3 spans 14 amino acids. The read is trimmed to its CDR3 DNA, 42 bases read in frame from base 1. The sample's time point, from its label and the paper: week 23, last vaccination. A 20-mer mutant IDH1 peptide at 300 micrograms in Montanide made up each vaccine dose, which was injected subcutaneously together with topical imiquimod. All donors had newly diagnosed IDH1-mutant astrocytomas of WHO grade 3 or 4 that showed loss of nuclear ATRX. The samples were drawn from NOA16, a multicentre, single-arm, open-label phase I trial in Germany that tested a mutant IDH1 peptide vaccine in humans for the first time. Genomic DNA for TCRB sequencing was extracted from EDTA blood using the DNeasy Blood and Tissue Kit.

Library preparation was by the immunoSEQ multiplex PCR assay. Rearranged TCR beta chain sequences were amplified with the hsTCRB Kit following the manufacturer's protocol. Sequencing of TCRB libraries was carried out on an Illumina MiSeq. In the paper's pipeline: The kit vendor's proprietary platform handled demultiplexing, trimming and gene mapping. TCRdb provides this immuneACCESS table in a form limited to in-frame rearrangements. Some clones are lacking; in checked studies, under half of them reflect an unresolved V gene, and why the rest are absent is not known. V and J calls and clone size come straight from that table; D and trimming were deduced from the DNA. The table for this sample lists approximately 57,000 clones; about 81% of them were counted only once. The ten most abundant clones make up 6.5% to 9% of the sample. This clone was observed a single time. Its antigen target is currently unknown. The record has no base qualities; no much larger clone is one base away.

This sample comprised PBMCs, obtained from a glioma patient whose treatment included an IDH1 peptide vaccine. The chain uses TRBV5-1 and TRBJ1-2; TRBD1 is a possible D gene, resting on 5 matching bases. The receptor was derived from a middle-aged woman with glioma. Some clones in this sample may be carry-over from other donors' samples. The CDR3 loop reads CASSLVGPGGGYTF. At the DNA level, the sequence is TGCGCCAGCAGCTTGGTCGGTCCTGGGGGAGGCTACACCTTC.